This section outlines one T cell receptor (beta chain) sequence together with its context. This entry belongs to a study of blood T cell repertoires in COVID-19. At the level of the study: PBMCs, B-cell-depleted T cells, or T cells were the source of the cDNA or gDNA that made up the material.

Methods used by the authors: Cell counts per sample came from amplifying reference gene primers. Only in-frame clones appear in the TCRdb table, and some are missing; sequencing was by immunoSEQ multiplex PCR. V, J and clone size reflect that table, while D and trimming were determined from the DNA. Of fewer than 200,000 clones in the sample, roughly 80% were seen once. Deletions cut 3 bases from V and 0 bases from J, with 20 bases between. The CDR3 extends over 18 amino acids. Germline lookup yields CDR1 LNHDA and CDR2 SQIVND (reference sequence). The V call is TRBV19, the J call TRBJ1-2; D is ambiguous. The receptor comes from a human donor in a cohort sampled during active COVID-19. Source material: peripheral blood. Here the CDR3 DNA reads TGTGCCAGTAGTATCCCTCCAGGTAGAGCAACCACTAACTATGGCTACACCTTC. Amino acid sequence: CASSIPPGRATTNYGYTF.